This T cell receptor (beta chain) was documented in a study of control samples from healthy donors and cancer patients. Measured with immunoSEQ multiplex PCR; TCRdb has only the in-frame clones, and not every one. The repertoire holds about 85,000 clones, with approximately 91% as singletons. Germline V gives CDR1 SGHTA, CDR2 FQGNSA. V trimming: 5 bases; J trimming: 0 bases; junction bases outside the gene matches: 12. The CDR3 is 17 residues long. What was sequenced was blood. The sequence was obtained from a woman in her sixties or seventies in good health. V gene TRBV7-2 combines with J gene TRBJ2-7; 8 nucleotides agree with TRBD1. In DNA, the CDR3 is TGTGCCAGCAGCCTCAGGGTCTTTACAGGGGGCTCCTACGAGCAGTACTTC. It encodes CASSLRVFTGGSYEQYF.